This T cell receptor (beta chain) was documented in a study of T-cell memory formation after mild COVID-19. As concerns this clonotype: Its antigen is unknown.

General study results and limits: Later expanders leaned CD4+, whereas day 15 to 85 contracting clones were balanced CD4/CD8. Researchers found some responding clones in pre-infection memory, a sign that cross-reactive memory joined.

Constant-segment primers and 5'RACE yielded cDNA libraries for TCR alpha and TCR beta, each carrying sample barcodes and UMIs. TCRdb reanalysed the 5' RACE reads using MiXCR and keeps one entry per CDR3 protein. The sample shows approximately 570,000 distinct CDR3 sequences, about a sixth of them seen only once. V was shortened by 2 bases and J by 0 bases, with 11 bases between the two germline ends. The CDR3 has 15 residues. Germline V gene data show CDR1 as MNHEY and CDR2 as SVGEGT. V usage is TRBV6-2 or TRBV6-3 and J usage is TRBJ2-7; no clear D. The TCR sequence derives from an adult woman who had mild COVID-19 (a few samples of this study predate the infection). Cell type and time point are not known. The specimen sequenced was PBMCs or a T cell subset sorted from them (not recorded which). Here the CDR3 reads CASSYPLGLSYEQYF. CDR3 DNA sequence: TGTGCCAGCAGTTACCCTCTCGGCCTCTCCTACGAGCAGTACTTC.